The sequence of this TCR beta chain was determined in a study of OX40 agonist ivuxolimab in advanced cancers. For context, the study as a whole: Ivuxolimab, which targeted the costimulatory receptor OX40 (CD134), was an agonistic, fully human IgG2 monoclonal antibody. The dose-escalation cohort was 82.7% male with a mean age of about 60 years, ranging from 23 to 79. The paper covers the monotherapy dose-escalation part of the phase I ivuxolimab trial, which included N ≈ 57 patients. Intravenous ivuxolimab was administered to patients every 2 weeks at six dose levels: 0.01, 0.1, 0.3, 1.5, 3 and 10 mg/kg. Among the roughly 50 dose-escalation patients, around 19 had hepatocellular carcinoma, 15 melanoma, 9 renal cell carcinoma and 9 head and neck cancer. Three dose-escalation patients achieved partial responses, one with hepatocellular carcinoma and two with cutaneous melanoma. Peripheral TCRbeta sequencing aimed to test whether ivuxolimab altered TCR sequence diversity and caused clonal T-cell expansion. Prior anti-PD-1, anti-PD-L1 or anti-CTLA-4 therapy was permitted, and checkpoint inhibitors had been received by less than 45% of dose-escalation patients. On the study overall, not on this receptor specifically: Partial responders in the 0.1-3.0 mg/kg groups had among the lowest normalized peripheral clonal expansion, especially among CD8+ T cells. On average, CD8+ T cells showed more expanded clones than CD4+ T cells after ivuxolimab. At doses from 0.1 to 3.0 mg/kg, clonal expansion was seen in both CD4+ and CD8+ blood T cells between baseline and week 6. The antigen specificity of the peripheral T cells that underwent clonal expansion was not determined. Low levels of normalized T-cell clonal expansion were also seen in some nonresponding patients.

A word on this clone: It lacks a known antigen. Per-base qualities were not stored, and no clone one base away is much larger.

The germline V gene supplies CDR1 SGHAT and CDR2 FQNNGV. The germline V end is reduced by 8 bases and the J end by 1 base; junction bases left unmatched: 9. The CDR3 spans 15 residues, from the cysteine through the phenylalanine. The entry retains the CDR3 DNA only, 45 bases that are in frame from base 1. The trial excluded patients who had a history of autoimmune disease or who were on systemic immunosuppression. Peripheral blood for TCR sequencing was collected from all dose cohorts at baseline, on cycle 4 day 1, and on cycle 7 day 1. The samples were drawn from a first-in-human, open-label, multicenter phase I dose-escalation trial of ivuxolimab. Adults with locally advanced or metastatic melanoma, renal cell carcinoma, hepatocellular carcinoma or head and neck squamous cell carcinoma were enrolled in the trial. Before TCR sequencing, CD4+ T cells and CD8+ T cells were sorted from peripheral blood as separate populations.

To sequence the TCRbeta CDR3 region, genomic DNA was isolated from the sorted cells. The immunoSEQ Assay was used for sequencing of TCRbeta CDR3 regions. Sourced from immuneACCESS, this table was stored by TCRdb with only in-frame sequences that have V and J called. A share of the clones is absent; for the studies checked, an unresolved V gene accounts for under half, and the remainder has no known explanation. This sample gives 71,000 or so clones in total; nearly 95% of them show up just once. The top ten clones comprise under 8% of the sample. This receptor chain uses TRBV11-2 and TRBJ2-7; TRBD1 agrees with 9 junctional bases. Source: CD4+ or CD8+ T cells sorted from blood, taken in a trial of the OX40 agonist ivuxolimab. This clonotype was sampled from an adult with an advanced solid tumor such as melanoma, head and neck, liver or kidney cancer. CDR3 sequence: CASSWGGQGSYEQYF. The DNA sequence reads TGTGCCAGCTCTTGGGGGGGACAGGGTTCCTACGAGCAGTACTTC.